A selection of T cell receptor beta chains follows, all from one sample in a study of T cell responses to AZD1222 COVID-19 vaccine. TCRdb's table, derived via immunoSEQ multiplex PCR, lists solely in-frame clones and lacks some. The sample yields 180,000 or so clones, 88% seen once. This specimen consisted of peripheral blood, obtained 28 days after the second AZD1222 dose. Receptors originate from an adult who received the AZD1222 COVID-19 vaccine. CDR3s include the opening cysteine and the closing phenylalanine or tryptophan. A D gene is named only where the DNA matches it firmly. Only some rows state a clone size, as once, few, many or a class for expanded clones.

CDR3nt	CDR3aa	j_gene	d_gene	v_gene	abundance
TGTGCCAGCAGCTTAGAGGCAGCGGCTAATGAAAAACTGTTTTTT	CASSLEAAANEKLFF	TRBJ1-4	-	TRBV7-8	-
TGTGCCAGCGTGACGACAGGATATAGCAATCAGCCCCAGCATTTT	CASVTTGYSNQPQHF	TRBJ1-5	-	TRBV28	-
TGTGCCAGCAGTGACGGGGTACGTTACACCGGGGAGCTGTTTTTT	CASSDGVRYTGELFF	TRBJ2-2	-	TRBV2	-
TGTGCCAGCAGCGTAGGATGGCGGGAGACCTACAATGAGCAGTTCTTC	CASSVGWRETYNEQFF	TRBJ2-1	TRBD2	TRBV9	-
TGTGCCAGCTCCCTCGACGAACCCAATGAGCAGTTCTTC	CASSLDEPNEQFF	TRBJ2-1	-	TRBV18	once
TGTGCCAGCAGTCAAGACACCGGGGAGCTGTTTTTT	CASSQDTGELFF	TRBJ2-2	-	TRBV28	-
TGTGCCACCGGGGACCGAGGGGACACTTATGGCTACACCTTC	CATGDRGDTYGYTF	TRBJ1-2	-	TRBV24-1	-
TGTGCCAGCAGTTCGCCGGGACAGGGGCCCGAGCAGTACTTC	CASSSPGQGPEQYF	TRBJ2-7	TRBD1	TRBV28	-
TGTGCCAGCAGTCTCGGGACAGGCCCCACCGCCTACGCGGAGCAGTACTTC	CASSLGTGPTAYAEQYF	TRBJ2-7	TRBD1	TRBV2	-
TGTGCCAGCAGTTCGGGGGGGCGCACAGATACGCAGTATTTT	CASSSGGRTDTQYF	TRBJ2-3	TRBD2	TRBV28	-
TGTGCCAGCAGTCGGGCTGGGGCCAACGTCCTGACTTTC	CASSRAGANVLTF	TRBJ2-6	-	TRBV14	-
TGTGCCAGTACTGGACGGTTGAACACTGAAGCTTTCTTT	CASTGRLNTEAFF	TRBJ1-1	-	TRBV19	-
TGTGCCAGCAGCTCAATGACAGGGGCGAAGGGTGCAGATGGCTACACCTTC	CASSSMTGAKGADGYTF	TRBJ1-2	TRBD1	TRBV11-2	-
TGTGCCAGCACCTTAAACGGTATTAGCGGGGGGGAGACCCAGTACTTC	CASTLNGISGGETQYF	TRBJ2-5	TRBD2	TRBV7-3	-
TGCGCCAGCAGCTTGGCCGGGGTGACAGATACGCAGTATTTT	CASSLAGVTDTQYF	TRBJ2-3	-	TRBV5-1	-
TGTGCCAGCAGCTCAGGGCTTACGGGTGCGGGGGACGAGCAGTACTTC	CASSSGLTGAGDEQYF	TRBJ2-7	TRBD2	TRBV3-1/TRBV3-2	-
TGTGCCAGTAGTTCTCCGGCGGGATGGCTGAGGAATGAGCAGTTCTTC	CASSSPAGWLRNEQFF	TRBJ2-1	-	TRBV19	-
TGTGCCAGCAGTTCCAGGGGGAACACCGGGGAGCTGTTTTTT	CASSSRGNTGELFF	TRBJ2-2	-	TRBV27	-
TGTGCCAGCAGCGCCGAACCTAATCAGCCCCAGCATTTT	CASSAEPNQPQHF	TRBJ1-5	-	TRBV7-2	-
TGTGCCAGTGGAACAGGAATCTATGAAGCTTTCTTT	CASGTGIYEAFF	TRBJ1-1	-	TRBV19	-
TGTGCCAGCAGCCCCTCCGGGCCGCCTAGTAACTATGGCTACACCTTC	CASSPSGPPSNYGYTF	TRBJ1-2	-	TRBV3-1/TRBV3-2	-
TGTGCCATCAGTGAACAGCGAGAGTACGCCCTCCACTTT	CAISEQREYALHF	TRBJ1-6	-	TRBV10-3	-
TGTGCCAGCAGTCCAGGGTACTGGAGCAATCAGCCCCAGCATTTT	CASSPGYWSNQPQHF	TRBJ1-5	-	TRBV28	-
TGTGCCAGCAGTTACCCATCAGGGGGGGGGTCCTACGAGCAGTACTTC	CASSYPSGGGSYEQYF	TRBJ2-7	-	TRBV6-5	few
TGCAGCGTTGGCCCCAGCGGGAGTATCACCGGGGAGCTGTTTTTT	CSVGPSGSITGELFF	TRBJ2-2	TRBD2	TRBV29-1	-
TGTGCCAGCAGCTCGCGACAGGGTGGTTCAGCTTTCTTT	CASSSRQGGSAFF	TRBJ1-1	TRBD1	TRBV7-2	-
TGTGCCAGCAGTTACGCGCCCGGGGTGTACGACGAGCAGTACTTC	CASSYAPGVYDEQYF	TRBJ2-7	-	TRBV6-5	-
TGCGCCAGCAGCCGTGGGACAGGGTCGATCGACACTGAAGCTTTCTTT	CASSRGTGSIDTEAFF	TRBJ1-1	TRBD1	TRBV4-3	few
TGTGCCAGCAGCTTAAGTGCCCTGGGGGAGACCCAGTACTTC	CASSLSALGETQYF	TRBJ2-5	-	TRBV13	-
TGTGCCAGCAGCGCCCCCCCATCCCCCGGGCCCGGGGAGCTGTTTTTT	CASSAPPSPGPGELFF	TRBJ2-2	-	TRBV9	-
TGTGCCAGCAGCAAAGTCACTCTAGGCTGTGGCTACACCTTC	CASSKVTLGCGYTF	TRBJ1-2	-	TRBV21-1	-
TGTGCCAGCAGCGGAGAGGCCGGCGGGAGGGCCGTCCAGACCCAGTACTTC	CASSGEAGGRAVQTQYF	TRBJ2-5	TRBD2	TRBV7-2	-
TGTGCCAGCAGTTGGAAGGAAGGCGGCGAGCAGTACTTC	CASSWKEGGEQYF	TRBJ2-7	-	TRBV6-2/TRBV6-3	-
TGTGCCACCAGACAGGATCGGGAGGGCAGTTTCTATGGCTACACCTTC	CATRQDREGSFYGYTF	TRBJ1-2	-	TRBV10-3	-
TGCGCCAGCAGCCAAGCGGGACTGCGCGTGACCGGGGAGCTGTTTTTT	CASSQAGLRVTGELFF	TRBJ2-2	-	TRBV4-3	once
TGTGCCAGCTCACCACCCTGGGTGACCTATGGCTACACCTTC	CASSPPWVTYGYTF	TRBJ1-2	-	TRBV18	-
TGTGCCAGCAGTTCGCTAACCCTGACACTCTCTGGGGCCAACGTCCTGACTTTC	CASSSLTLTLSGANVLTF	TRBJ2-6	-	TRBV28	-
TGTGCCAGTAGTATTGGTAGGGTTGCTGGAAACACCATATATTTT	CASSIGRVAGNTIYF	TRBJ1-3	-	TRBV19	-
TGCAGCGTCTCGGGGTCATCTCTCAATGAGCAGTTCTTC	CSVSGSSLNEQFF	TRBJ2-1	-	TRBV29-1	-
TGTGCCGGATCTTATGACAATGAGCAGTTCTTC	CAGSYDNEQFF	TRBJ2-1	-	TRBV2	-
TGTGCCAGTAGTCTTACAAAGGGCTATGGCTACACCTTC	CASSLTKGYGYTF	TRBJ1-2	-	TRBV19	-
TGTGCCAGTAGTACCCCCATAAACAGCGCTTTTAACTATGGCTACACCTTC	CASSTPINSAFNYGYTF	TRBJ1-2	-	TRBV19	-
TGTGCCACCAGTGATTTGTCTAGCGGGAGGGCCAGTGAGCAGTTCTTC	CATSDLSSGRASEQFF	TRBJ2-1	TRBD2	TRBV24-1	-
TGCGCCAGCAGCCAAGAGGTGCGTCCCACTGAAGCTTTCTTT	CASSQEVRPTEAFF	TRBJ1-1	-	TRBV4-3	-
TGTGCCTGGAACGTCGGACAGGGGGTTGGCTACACCTTC	CAWNVGQGVGYTF	TRBJ1-2	TRBD1	TRBV30	once
TGCAGTGCTAGTGAGGGGGCGCAGGGCTACACCTTC	CSASEGAQGYTF	TRBJ1-2	TRBD1	TRBV20-1	few
TGTGCCAGCAGCCACCCCTATAAAACCTACGAGCAGTACTTC	CASSHPYKTYEQYF	TRBJ2-7	-	TRBV7-6	-
TGTGCCACCAGTGACCCCGGGACTAGCGGGAGTTTAGCAGATACGCAGTATTTT	CATSDPGTSGSLADTQYF	TRBJ2-3	TRBD2	TRBV24-1	-
TGTGCCAGCAGCAGCTCCTACGAGCAGTACTTC	CASSSSYEQYF	TRBJ2-7	-	TRBV28	-
TGTGCCAGCAGCTTAGGCACAGTGGGGCACATTCAGTACTTC	CASSLGTVGHIQYF	TRBJ2-4	-	TRBV7-9	-
TGTGCCAGCAGCGTGAGAACAGGGGTCGATACGCAGTATTTT	CASSVRTGVDTQYF	TRBJ2-3	TRBD1	TRBV9	few
TGCGCCAGCAGCCAGACACCCCCGGGGACGGGTTTGGATACGCAGTATTTT	CASSQTPPGTGLDTQYF	TRBJ2-3	-	TRBV4-1	-
TGTGCCAGCAGTTCCCGGAACACTGAAGCTTTCTTT	CASSSRNTEAFF	TRBJ1-1	-	TRBV6-5	few